This T cell receptor (beta chain) came from a study of shared clonotypes between healthy human individuals. This clone appeared once. A single base separates this from a much larger clone, so it may be a read error. This sample includes further DNA sequences coding for the same CDR3. Trimming left V 6 bases short and J 4 bases short, with 7 bases between. The CDR3 has 11 amino acids. In germline, CDR1 is SGHAT, CDR2 FQNNGV. Naive CD8 cells comprised CD45RO-negative, CCR7-positively selected cells, excluding terminally differentiated effector memory CD45RA+ cells. The repertoire was sequenced with immunoSEQ multiplex PCR; TCRdb's copy has only in-frame clones and lacks some. The table shows about 680,000 clones, with roughly 94% occurring only once.

Sequenced: naive CD8+ T cells sorted from blood. The TCR sequence derives from a man aged 30-40 years in good health. This chain uses TRBV11-2 with TRBJ2-7; perhaps TRBD1 as D (5 bases). The CDR3 coding sequence is TGTGCCAGCAGTTCAGGGTACGAGCAGTACTTC. This codes for CASSSGYEQYF.